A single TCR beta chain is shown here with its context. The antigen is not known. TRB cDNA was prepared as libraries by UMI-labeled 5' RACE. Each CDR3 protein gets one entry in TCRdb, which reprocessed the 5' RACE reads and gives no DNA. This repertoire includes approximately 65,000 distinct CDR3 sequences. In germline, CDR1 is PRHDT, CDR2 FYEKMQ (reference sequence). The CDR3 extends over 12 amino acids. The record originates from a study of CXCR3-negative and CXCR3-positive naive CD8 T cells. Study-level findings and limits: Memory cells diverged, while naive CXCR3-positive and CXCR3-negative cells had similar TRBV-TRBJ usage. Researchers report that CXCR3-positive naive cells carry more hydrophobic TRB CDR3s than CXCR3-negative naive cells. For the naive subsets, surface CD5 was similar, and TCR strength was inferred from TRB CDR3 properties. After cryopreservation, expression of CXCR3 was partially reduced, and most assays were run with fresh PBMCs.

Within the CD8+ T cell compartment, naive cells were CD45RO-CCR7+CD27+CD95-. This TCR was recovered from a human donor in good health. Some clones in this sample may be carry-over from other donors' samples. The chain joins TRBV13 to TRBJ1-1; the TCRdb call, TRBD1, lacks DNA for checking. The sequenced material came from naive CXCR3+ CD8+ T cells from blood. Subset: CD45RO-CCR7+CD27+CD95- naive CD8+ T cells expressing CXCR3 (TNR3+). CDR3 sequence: CASSLTGLEAFF.